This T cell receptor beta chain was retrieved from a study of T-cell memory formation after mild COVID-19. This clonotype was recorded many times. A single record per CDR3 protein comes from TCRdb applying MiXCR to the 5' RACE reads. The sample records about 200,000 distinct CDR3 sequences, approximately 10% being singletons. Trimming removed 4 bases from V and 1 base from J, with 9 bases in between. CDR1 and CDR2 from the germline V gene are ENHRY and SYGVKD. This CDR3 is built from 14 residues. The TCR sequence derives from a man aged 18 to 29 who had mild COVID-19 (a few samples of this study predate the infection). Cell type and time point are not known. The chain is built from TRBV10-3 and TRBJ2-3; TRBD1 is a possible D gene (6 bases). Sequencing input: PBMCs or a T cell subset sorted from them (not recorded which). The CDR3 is CAISVGAGTDTQYF. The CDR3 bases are TGTGCCATCAGTGTGGGGGCCGGCACAGATACGCAGTATTTT.